Sequencing of this T cell receptor (beta chain) was carried out in a study of shared clonotypes between healthy human individuals (dated by TCRdb to 2019 to 2021). As for the study more broadly: Three men and a couple of women, aged 18 to 49 years, made up the cohort. The study deeply sequenced blood TCR repertoires of about 5 healthy adults to estimate repertoire size and the extent of clonotype sharing between individuals. Per donor, three plates each were used for CD4 naive and CD4 memory, two for CD8 naive, and one for CD8 memory. Each donor's leukapheresis produced roughly between about 0.8 and 10 billion PBMCs. Different laboratories and diverse techniques were used to prepare libraries and sequence TCR repertoires, to increase sequencing depth and limit assay-specific biases. General findings and caveats noted by the study authors: About 4.5% of naive CD4, 3.5% of naive CD8, roughly 2.4% of memory CD4, and 0.4% of memory CD8 clonotypes were shared across a handful of donors. Compared with non-shared clonotypes, the clonotypes found in all four sorted-subset donors had higher generation probabilities. The genetic and exposure-history diversity represented was limited by the small number of donors. Incomplete sequencing was indicated by rarefaction of sorted-subset datasets, despite the large sequencing depth. Naive subsets generally had larger estimated clonotype richness than memory subsets. Sampling was limited to blood, and TCR repertoires in tissue likely differ from TCR repertoires in blood. Pairwise subsampling indicated that sequencing depth was expected to affect the degree of clonotype sharing among donors.

TCR CDR3 regions were amplified from genomic DNA by multiplex PCR using the deep immunoSEQ assay. For each cell subset, the extracted genomic DNA was distributed evenly across all wells of several immunoSEQ 96-well plates, and each plate served as one replicate. Each replicate PCR for sorted subsets received around 200 ng genomic DNA, equal to about 30,000 T cell genomes. Purified libraries were quantified with a Qubit 3.0 fluorometer, sized on a Bioanalyzer 2100, and re-quantified with the KAPA Library Quantification kit. Each immunoSEQ 96-well plate was sequenced on its own single-read 150-cycle Illumina NextSeq 550 flow cell. Regarding the original processing steps: Because only junctional sequences without quality scores were contained in the immunoSEQ output, filtering matching that applied to full-length reads could not be performed. Sequences were annotated with PyIR, a Python wrapper for IgBLAST v1.9, and V/J genes and CDR3 were assigned using IMGT germline references. Reads with weak V/J assignments (E-value above 1e-6), missing CDR3, stop codons, out-of-frame junctions, or ambiguous translated residues were removed. V3J clonotypes were defined by identical inferred V gene, J gene, and CDR3 amino acid sequence. To compute the percentage overlap between repertoires, the number of shared unique clonotypes was divided by the size of the smaller repertoire. Richness of each repertoire was evaluated using RTK rarefaction, the Chao1 estimator, and Recon v2.1 estimates of unobserved clonotypes. OLGA was used to compute generation probabilities for all TCRbeta clonotypes that the gDNA method yielded from a handful of donors. The table was pulled from immuneACCESS by TCRdb, which kept in-frame rearrangements only. Such tables lose some clones; where checked, under half of the loss comes from unresolved V genes, and the rest has no known cause. V, J and clone size are taken as reported in that table, and D and trimming were inferred from the DNA itself. For this sample the table gives 2 million to 2.5 million clones, of which 93% were detected only once. Clones ranked in the top ten supply about 0.34% of the sample.

According to the germline V gene, CDR1 reads SGHTA and CDR2 reads FQGTGA. From its cysteine to its phenylalanine, the CDR3 spans 16 amino acids. The CDR3 DNA has 48 bases and is translated from base 1. V is cut back by 5 bases and J by 1 base, with 8 bases in the junction unmatched. Donors were healthy HIV-negative adults with no recently reported acute infections or vaccinations. Every donor was a Caucasian adult residing in Nashville, Tennessee, USA. CD4+ T cells were enriched by magnetic negative selection, after which naive cells were positively selected on CD45RA and the negative fraction was taken as the memory subset. Blood was obtained by leukapheresis, after which PBMCs were separated by Ficoll-Histopaque density gradient centrifugation and cryopreserved in liquid nitrogen vapor phase. Analytical flow cytometry was used to check the purity and quantity of each magnetically sorted T cell population. From each sorted fraction, genomic DNA was isolated and quantified by UV absorbance on a Nanodrop 2000c.

In the case of this clone: The antigen this receptor binds is unknown. No base quality values were provided; no much bigger clone lies one nucleotide off.

The sequenced sample consisted of naive CD4+ T cells from PBMCs. What this sample's cell subset or site label stands for: CD45RA+ positively selected. The sequence was collected from a man between 18 and 35 years old in good health. Some clones in this sample may be carry-over from other donors' samples. The V gene is TRBV7-3 and the J gene is TRBJ2-1, and TRBD2 matches 7 of the central bases. The DNA reads TGTGCCAGCAGCCTCCTAACTAGCGCGTCCTACAATGAGCAGTTCTTC. Translated, it reads CASSLLTSASYNEQFF.